This entry lists 23 T cell receptor beta chains sequenced from one sample in a study of CD8 T cells in cerebrospinal fluid in Alzheimer's disease. TCRdb re-called the 10x single-cell sequencing reads and shows each CDR3 protein once, DNA omitted. The sample includes several hundred distinct CDR3 sequences. Sequenced sample: cerebrospinal fluid. The origin of the receptors is a human donor with Parkinson's disease.

In terms of frequency, this clonotype is medium-sized (0.01 to 0.1%). The V gene is TRBV11-2, the J gene TRBJ1-6. Germline lookup yields CDR1 SGHAT and CDR2 FQNNGV. The CDR3 totals 14 residues. CDR3: CASSLEVGRSPLHF.

By frequency, this clonotype registers medium-sized. V is TRBV9 and J is TRBJ1-3; TCRdb returns TRBD1, unconfirmable since there is no DNA. Germline CDR1 and CDR2: SGDLS and YYNGEE. The CDR3 loop spans 17 amino acids. The CDR3 sequence is CASSPWGHDLSGNTIYF. Full variable domain (remainder filled in from reference TRBV9 and TRBJ1-3): DSGVTQTPKHLITATGQRVTLRCSPRSGDLSVYWYQQSLDQGLQFLIQYYNGEERAKGNILERFSAQQFPDLHSELNLSSLELGDSALYFCASSPWGHDLSGNTIYFGEGSWLTVV.

Considering frequency, this clonotype is large. The J gene is TRBJ2-3, the V gene TRBV4-3; TCRdb proposes TRBD1, but this gene call is untestable without DNA. In germline, CDR1 is LGHNA, CDR2 YSLEER. The length of the CDR3 is 17 residues. This chain's CDR3 is CASSQVAGTRSTDTQYF.

This clonotype is medium-sized by frequency. The CDR3 loop is CASSFLSPRVDSPLHF. V and J are TRBV27 and TRBJ1-6; the TCRdb D gene call, TRBD1, has no DNA to confirm it. CDR3 length: 16 amino acids. CDR1 is MNHEY and CDR2 is SMNVEV in the germline V gene (reference sequence).

This clonotype counts as large by frequency. The chain couples TRBV14 to TRBJ2-1; lacking DNA, the TRBD2 call made by TCRdb goes unchecked. The CDR3 is made up of 15 amino acids. CDR1 is SGHDN, CDR2 FVKESK, per germline. CDR3 protein: CASGERGTSYNEQFF.

This clonotype is called large based on its frequency. The V and J genes are TRBV4-2 and TRBJ2-6. Germline V CDR1 and CDR2: LGHNA, YNFKEQ. CDR3 length: 15 amino acids. Here the CDR3 reads CASSLEPSGANVLTF.

V and J are TRBV5-4 and TRBJ2-1. Looked up from germline, CDR1 is SGHNT and CDR2 is YYREEE (reference sequence). This CDR3 spans 13 amino acids. Here the CDR3 reads CASSPATHNEQFF.

This clonotype registers medium-sized by frequency. The rearrangement uses TRBV6-1 and TRBJ1-5; TCRdb returns TRBD1, unconfirmable since there is no DNA. The CDR3 spans 16 residues. CDR1 MNHNS and CDR2 SASEGT come from the germline V gene. Here the CDR3 reads CASSELDRARNQPQHF.

Judged by frequency, this clonotype is medium-sized (0.01 to 0.1%). The CDR3 sequence is CASSIEEDQPQHF. The chain employs TRBV19 and TRBJ1-5. The CDR3 consists of 13 residues. Germline values: CDR1 LNHDA, CDR2 SQIVND (reference sequence). Drawing the rest from reference TRBV19 and TRBJ1-5, the complete variable domain is DGGITQSPKYLFRKEGQNVTLSCEQNLNHDAMYWYRQDPGQGLRLIYYSQIVNDFQKGDIAEGYSVSREKKESFPLTVTSAQKNPTAFYLCASSIEEDQPQHFGDGTRLSIL.

By frequency, this clonotype registers medium-sized (0.01 to 0.1%). V gene TRBV27 combines with J gene TRBJ2-4; TCRdb selects TRBD2, and the lack of DNA leaves this call unchecked. The CDR3 extends over 20 amino acids. CDR1 is MNHEY and CDR2 is SMNVEV in the germline V gene (reference sequence). CDR3 protein: CASSPHPGLAGGVTKNIQYF.

Its frequency marks this clonotype as medium-sized. The gene calls are TRBV27 and TRBJ2-1; as DNA is missing, the TRBD1 call by TCRdb cannot be tested. The CDR3 has 13 residues. Germline CDR1 is MNHEY and CDR2 is SMNVEV (reference sequence). The CDR3 loop is CASSSSQGFASFF.

In terms of frequency, this clonotype is medium-sized. The rearrangement joins TRBV6-1 to TRBJ1-2; the D gene TCRdb calls, TRBD1, cannot be checked with no DNA. Germline V gene sequence: CDR1 MNHNS, CDR2 SASEGT. The CDR3 sequence is 15 residues long. CDR3 loop: CASNTSPQGSYGYTF.

Measured by frequency, this clonotype is medium-sized. The rearrangement uses TRBV28 and TRBJ1-1; TCRdb names TRBD1, which stays unverified in the absence of DNA. The CDR3 is 14 amino acids. The germline V gene encodes CDR1 MDHEN and CDR2 SYDVKM. The CDR3 sequence is CASSPGALNTEAFF.

In terms of frequency, this clonotype is medium-sized. The chain links TRBV20-1 to TRBJ2-3. Looked up from germline, CDR1 is DFQATT and CDR2 is SNEGSKA (reference sequence). This CDR3 is 11 amino acids long. CDR3 residues: CSASLGDTQYF.

This clonotype is identified as medium-sized from frequency. The chain carries TRBV11-2 and TRBJ2-1; TCRdb lists TRBD2, though no DNA is available to test this call. The CDR3 extends over 14 amino acids. Germline CDR1 and CDR2: SGHAT and FQNNGV. CDR3 loop: CASSASGSLNEQFF.

This clonotype registers medium-sized by frequency. This rearrangement joins TRBV29-1 to TRBJ2-1. This CDR3 has 15 amino acids. Germline CDR1 SQVTM, CDR2 ANQGSEA. This CDR3 reads CSVEVPRPFHNEQFF.

This clonotype shows up as medium-sized (0.01 to 0.1%) by frequency. The V call is TRBV19, the J call TRBJ1-2; TCRdb's D gene call, TRBD1, goes unchecked for lack of DNA. CDR1 and CDR2 from the germline V gene are LNHDA and SQIVND (reference sequence). CDR3 length: 14 amino acids. CDR3 region: CASSIGRGERGYTF. Combining the CDR3 with reference TRBV19 and TRBJ1-2 gives the whole variable domain DGGITQSPKYLFRKEGQNVTLSCEQNLNHDAMYWYRQDPGQGLRLIYYSQIVNDFQKGDIAEGYSVSREKKESFPLTVTSAQKNPTAFYLCASSIGRGERGYTFGSGTRLTVV.

According to its frequency, this clonotype is medium-sized. The V call is TRBV27, the J call TRBJ2-3; there is no DNA to check the TCRdb D call of TRBD1. CDR1 and CDR2 (germline): MNHEY, SMNVEV (reference sequence). The CDR3 is 18 residues long. The CDR3 loop reads CASRPRWGDNKIRDTQYF.

This clonotype is called medium-sized based on its frequency. V and J are TRBV20-1 and TRBJ1-2; the TRBD1 assignment by TCRdb is unverifiable without DNA. CDR3 size: 13 residues. Germline V gene lookup returns CDR1 DFQATT and CDR2 SNEGSKA (reference sequence). CDR3 amino acids: CSARDRGVYGYTF.

According to its frequency, this clonotype is large. The V call is TRBV11-2, the J call TRBJ2-1. The CDR3 has 16 amino acids. CDR1 is SGHAT, CDR2 FQNNGV, per germline. The CDR3 spells CASSLVVTSAYNEQFF. The full variable domain, completed using reference TRBV11-2 and TRBJ2-1, is EAGVAQSPRYKIIEKRQSVAFWCNPISGHATLYWYQQILGQGPKLLIQFQNNGVVDDSQLPKDRFSAERLKGVDSTLKIQPAKLEDSAVYLCASSLVVTSAYNEQFFGPGTRLTVL.

By frequency, this clonotype is large. The chain recombines TRBV20-1 with TRBJ2-3; there is no DNA to check the TCRdb D call of TRBD1. Germline lookup yields CDR1 DFQATT and CDR2 SNEGSKA (reference sequence). CDR3 length equals 16 residues. The CDR3 protein is CSARDPLGGHRDTQYF.

This sequence joins TRBV6-5 and TRBJ1-2; TCRdb's assignment of TRBD1 cannot be checked, as there is no DNA. Germline V gene data show CDR1 as MNHEY and CDR2 as SVGAGI. The CDR3 totals 13 residues. This chain's CDR3 is CASSRQGLGGYTF.

In terms of frequency, this clonotype is large. The V gene is TRBV4-3, the J gene TRBJ2-1; TCRdb proposes TRBD2, but this gene call is untestable without DNA. The CDR3 consists of 17 residues. The germline V gene encodes CDR1 LGHNA and CDR2 YSLEER. This CDR3 reads CASRQGVGGGAGNEQFF.